The source of this T cell receptor (beta chain) is a study of T cell responses to AZD1222 COVID-19 vaccine. Study as a whole: Second-dose timings of about 4 or about 12 weeks were pooled. General study findings and limits: Repertoires were collected only later (after the peak T cell response had occurred). The study reported that nearly half of spike-specific TCRs target unmutated variant regions. White British people made up most donors, females outnumbered males, and clonal diversity was possibly underestimated.

The method was immunoSEQ multiplex PCR; TCRdb's version includes in-frame clones alone and lacks a portion of them. The repertoire consists of approximately 150,000 clones, with about 92% occurring once and the leading ten covering 5.1%. About this clone: The antigen remains undetermined.

The germline gives CDR1 LGHNT, CDR2 FRNRAP. V shed 7 bases and J 5 bases; nucleotides not matched to a gene: 6. CDR3 length: 14 amino acids. The specimen was peripheral blood, collected on day 0 of AZD1222 vaccination. This chain connects TRBV12-5 to TRBJ2-2, with 8 bases that match TRBD1. This sequence was found in an adult in good health. This chain's CDR3 is CASELTGGTGELFF. The CDR3 bases are TGTGCTAGTGAACTTACAGGGGGGACCGGGGAGCTGTTTTTT. The variable domain in full, with the rest retrieved from reference TRBV12-5 and TRBJ2-2, is DARVTQTPRHKVTEMGQEVTMRCQPILGHNTVFWYRQTMMQGLELLAYFRNRAPLDDSGMPKDRFSAEMPDATLATLKIQPSEPRDSAVYFCASELTGGTGELFFGEGSRLTVL.